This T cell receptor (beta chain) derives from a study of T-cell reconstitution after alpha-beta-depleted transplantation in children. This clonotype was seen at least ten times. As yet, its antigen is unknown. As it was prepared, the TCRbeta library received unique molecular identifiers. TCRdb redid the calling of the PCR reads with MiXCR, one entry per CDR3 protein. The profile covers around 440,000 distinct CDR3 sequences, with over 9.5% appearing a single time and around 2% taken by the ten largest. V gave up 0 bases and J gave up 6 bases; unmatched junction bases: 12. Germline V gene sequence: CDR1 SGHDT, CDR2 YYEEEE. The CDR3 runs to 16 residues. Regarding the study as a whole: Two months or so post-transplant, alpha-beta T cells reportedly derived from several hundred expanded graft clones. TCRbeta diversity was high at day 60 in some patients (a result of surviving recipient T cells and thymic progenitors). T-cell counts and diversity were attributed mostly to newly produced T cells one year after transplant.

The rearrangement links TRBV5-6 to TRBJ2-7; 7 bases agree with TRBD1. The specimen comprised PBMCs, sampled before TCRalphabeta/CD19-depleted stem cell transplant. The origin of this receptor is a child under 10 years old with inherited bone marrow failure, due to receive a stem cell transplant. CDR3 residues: CASSLDMGQIAGEQYF. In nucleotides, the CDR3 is TGTGCCAGCAGCTTGGATATGGGACAGATTGCAGGCGAGCAGTACTTC.